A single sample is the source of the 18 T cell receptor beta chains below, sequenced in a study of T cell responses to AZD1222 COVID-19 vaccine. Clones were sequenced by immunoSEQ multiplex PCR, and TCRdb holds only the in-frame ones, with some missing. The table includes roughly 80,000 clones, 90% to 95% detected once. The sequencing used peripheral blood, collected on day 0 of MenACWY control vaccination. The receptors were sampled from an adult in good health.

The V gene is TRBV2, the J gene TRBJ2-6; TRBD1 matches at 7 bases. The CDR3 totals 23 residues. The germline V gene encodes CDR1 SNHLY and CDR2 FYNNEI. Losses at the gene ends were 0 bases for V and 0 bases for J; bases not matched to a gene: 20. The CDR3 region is CASSEALGRAGTATYSGANVLTF. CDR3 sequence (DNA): TGTGCCAGCAGTGAAGCGCTAGGGCGCGCCGGGACAGCCACCTACTCTGGGGCCAACGTCCTGACTTTC.

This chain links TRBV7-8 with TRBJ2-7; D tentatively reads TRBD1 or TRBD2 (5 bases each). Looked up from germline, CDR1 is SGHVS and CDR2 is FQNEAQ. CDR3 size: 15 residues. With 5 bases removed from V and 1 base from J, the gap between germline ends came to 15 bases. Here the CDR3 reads CASSPFGGGSYEQYF. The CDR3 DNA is TGTGCCAGCAGCCCCTTTGGGGGTGGGTCCTACGAGCAGTACTTC.

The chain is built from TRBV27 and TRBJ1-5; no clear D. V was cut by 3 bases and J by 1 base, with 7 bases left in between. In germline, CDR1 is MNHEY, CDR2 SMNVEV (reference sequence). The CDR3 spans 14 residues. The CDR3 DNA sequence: TGTGCCAGCAGTTTTGAAGGCAGCAATCAGCCCCAGCATTTT. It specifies CASSFEGSNQPQHF.

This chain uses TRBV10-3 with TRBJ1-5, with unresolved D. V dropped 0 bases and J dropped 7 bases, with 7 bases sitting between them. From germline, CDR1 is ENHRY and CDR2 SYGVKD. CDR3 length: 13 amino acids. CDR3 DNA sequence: TGTGCCATCAGTGAGTCGGTTGAGCAGCCCCAGCATTTT. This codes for CAISESVEQPQHF.

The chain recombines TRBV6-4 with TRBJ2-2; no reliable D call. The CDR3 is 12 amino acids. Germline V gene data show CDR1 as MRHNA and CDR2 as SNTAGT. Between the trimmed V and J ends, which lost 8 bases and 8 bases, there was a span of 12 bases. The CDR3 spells CASLFTPGELFF. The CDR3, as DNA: TGTGCCAGCCTCTTTACCCCGGGGGAGCTGTTTTTT.

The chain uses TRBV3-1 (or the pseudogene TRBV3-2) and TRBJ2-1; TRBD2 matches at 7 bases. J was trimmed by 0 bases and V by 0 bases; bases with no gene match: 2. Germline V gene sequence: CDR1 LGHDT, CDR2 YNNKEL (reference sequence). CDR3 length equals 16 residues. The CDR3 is CASSQDPGGSYNEQFF. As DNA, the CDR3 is TGTGCCAGCAGCCAAGACCCGGGAGGCTCCTACAATGAGCAGTTCTTC.

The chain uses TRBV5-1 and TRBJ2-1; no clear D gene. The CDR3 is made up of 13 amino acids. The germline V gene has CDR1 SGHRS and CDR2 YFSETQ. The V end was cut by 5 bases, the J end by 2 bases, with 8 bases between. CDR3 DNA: TGCGCCAGCAGGACGGCAGCCTACAATGAGCAGTTCTTC. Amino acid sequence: CASRTAAYNEQFF.

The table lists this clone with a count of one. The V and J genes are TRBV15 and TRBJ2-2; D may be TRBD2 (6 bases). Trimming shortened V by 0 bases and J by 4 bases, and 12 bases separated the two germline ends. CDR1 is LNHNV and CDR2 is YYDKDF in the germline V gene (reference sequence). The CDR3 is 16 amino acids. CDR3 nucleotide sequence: TGTGCCACCAGCAGAGAAGGAGGGACGAGCACCGGGGAGCTGTTTTTT. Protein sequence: CATSREGGTSTGELFF.

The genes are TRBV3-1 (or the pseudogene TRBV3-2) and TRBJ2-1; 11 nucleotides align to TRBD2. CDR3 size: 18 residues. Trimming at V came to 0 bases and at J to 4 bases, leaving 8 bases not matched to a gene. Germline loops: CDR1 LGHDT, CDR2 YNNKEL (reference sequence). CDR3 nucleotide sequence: TGTGCCAGCAGCCAAGATAGCCTAGCGGGAGGTAGATACAATGAGCAGTTCTTC. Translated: CASSQDSLAGGRYNEQFF.

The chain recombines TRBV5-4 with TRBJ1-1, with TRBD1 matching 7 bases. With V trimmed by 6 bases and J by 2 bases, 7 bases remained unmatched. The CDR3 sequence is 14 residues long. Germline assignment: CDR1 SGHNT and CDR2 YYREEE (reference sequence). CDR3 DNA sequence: TGTGCCAGCATTCCAAGACAGGGTAACACTGAAGCTTTCTTT. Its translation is CASIPRQGNTEAFF.

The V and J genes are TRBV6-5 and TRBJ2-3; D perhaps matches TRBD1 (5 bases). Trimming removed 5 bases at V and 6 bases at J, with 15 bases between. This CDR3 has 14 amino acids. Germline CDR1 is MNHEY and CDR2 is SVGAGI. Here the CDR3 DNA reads TGTGCCAGCAGTAACGGGCGACCAGGGGATACGCAGTATTTT. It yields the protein CASSNGRPGDTQYF.

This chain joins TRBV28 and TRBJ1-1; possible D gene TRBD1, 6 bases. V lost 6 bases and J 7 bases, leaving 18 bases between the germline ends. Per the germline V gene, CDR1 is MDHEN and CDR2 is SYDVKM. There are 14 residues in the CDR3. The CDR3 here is CASRRELGGHEAFF. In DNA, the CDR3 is TGTGCCAGCAGACGTGAGTTGGGGGGGCATGAAGCTTTCTTT.

The CDR3 DNA follows: TGCGCCAGCAGCCTACCTCAGGGGGTCAGCTACACAGATACGCAGTATTTT. Protein sequence: CASSLPQGVSYTDTQYF. The chain employs TRBV5-1 and TRBJ2-3; 7 nucleotides line up with TRBD1. V trimming: 4 bases; J trimming: 2 bases; junction bases outside the gene matches: 13. Germline loops: CDR1 SGHRS, CDR2 YFSETQ. The CDR3 extends over 17 amino acids.

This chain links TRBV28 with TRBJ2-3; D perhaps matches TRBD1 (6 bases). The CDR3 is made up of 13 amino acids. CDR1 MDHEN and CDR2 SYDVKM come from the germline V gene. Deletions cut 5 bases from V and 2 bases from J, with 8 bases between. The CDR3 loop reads CASSAGVTDTQYF. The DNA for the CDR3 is TGTGCCAGCAGTGCAGGGGTCACAGATACGCAGTATTTT.

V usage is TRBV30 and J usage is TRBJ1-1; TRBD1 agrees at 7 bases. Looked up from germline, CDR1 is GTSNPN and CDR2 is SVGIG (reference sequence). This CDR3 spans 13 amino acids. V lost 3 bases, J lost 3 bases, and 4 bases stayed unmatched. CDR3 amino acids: CAWRTGTYTEAFF. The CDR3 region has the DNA TGTGCCTGGAGGACAGGGACCTACACTGAAGCTTTCTTT.

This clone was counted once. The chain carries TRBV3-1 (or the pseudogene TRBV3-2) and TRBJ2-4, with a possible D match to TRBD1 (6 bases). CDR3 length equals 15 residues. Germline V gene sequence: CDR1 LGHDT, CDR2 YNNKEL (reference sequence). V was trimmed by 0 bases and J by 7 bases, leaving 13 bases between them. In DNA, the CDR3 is TGTGCCAGCAGCCAAGAGGCCACTCAGGGGAACATTCAGTACTTC. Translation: CASSQEATQGNIQYF.

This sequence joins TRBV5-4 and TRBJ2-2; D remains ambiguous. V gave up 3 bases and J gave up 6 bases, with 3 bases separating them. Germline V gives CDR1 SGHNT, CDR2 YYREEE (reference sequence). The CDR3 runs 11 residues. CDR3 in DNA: TGTGCCAGCAGCTCGGCCGGGGAGCTGTTTTTT. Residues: CASSSAGELFF.

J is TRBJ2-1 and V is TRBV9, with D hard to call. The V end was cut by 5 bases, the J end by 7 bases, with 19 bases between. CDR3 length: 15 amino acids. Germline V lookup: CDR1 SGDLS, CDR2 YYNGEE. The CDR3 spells CASSRIAQLGNEQFF. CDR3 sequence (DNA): TGTGCCAGCAGTAGAATAGCTCAATTGGGTAATGAGCAGTTCTTC.